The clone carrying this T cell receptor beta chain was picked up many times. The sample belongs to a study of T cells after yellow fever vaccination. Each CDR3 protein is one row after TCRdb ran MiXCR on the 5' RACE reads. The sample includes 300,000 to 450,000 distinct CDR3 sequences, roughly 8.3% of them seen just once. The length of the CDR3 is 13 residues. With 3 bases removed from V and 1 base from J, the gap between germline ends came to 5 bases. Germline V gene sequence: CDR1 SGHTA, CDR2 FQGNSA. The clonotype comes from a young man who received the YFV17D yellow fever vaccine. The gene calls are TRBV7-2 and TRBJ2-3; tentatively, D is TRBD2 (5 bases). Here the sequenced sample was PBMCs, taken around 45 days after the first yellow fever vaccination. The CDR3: CASSFGGTDTQYF. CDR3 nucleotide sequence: TGTGCCAGCAGCTTCGGGGGCACAGATACGCAGTATTTT. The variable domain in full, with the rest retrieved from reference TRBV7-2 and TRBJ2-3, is GAGVSQSPSNKVTEKGKDVELRCDPISGHTALYWYRQSLGQGLEFLIYFQGNSAPDKSGLPSDRFSAERTGGSVSTLTIQRTQQEDSAVYLCASSFGGTDTQYFGPGTRLTVL.